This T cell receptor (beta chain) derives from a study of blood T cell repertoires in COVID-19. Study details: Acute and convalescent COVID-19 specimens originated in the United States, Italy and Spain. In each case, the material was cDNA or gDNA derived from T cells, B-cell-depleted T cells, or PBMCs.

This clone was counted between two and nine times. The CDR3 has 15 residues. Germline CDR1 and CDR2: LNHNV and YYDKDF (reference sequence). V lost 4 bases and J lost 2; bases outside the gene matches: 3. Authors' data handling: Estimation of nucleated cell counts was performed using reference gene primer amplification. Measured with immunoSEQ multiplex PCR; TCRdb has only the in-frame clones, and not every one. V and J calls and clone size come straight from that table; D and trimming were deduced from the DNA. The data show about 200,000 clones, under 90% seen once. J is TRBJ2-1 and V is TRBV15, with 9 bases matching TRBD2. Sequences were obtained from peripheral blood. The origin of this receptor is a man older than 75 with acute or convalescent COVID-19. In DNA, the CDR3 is TGTGCCACCAGCACGACTAGCGGAACCTACAATGAGCAGTTCTTC. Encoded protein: CATSTTSGTYNEQFF. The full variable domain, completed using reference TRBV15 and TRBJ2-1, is DAMVIQNPRYQVTQFGKPVTLSCSQTLNHNVMYWYQQKSSQAPKLLFHYYDKDFNNEADTPDNFQSRRPNTSFCFLDIRSPGLGDTAMYLCATSTTSGTYNEQFFGPGTRLTVL.